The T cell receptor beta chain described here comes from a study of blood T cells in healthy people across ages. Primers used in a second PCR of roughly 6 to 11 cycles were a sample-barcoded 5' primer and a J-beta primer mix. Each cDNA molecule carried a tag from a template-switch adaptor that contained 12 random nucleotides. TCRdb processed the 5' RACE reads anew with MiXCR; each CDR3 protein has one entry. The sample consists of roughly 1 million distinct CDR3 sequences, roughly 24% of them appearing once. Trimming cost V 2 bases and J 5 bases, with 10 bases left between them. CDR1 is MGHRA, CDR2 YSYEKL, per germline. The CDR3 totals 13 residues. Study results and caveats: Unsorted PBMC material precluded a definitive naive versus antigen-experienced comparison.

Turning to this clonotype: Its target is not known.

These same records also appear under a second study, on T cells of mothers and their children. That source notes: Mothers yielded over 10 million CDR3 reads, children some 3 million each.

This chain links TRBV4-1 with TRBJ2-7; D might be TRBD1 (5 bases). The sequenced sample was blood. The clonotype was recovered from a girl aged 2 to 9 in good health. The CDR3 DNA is TGCGCCAGCAGCCAAACCTTGGGGCACGAGCAGTACTTC. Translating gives CASSQTLGHEQYF.